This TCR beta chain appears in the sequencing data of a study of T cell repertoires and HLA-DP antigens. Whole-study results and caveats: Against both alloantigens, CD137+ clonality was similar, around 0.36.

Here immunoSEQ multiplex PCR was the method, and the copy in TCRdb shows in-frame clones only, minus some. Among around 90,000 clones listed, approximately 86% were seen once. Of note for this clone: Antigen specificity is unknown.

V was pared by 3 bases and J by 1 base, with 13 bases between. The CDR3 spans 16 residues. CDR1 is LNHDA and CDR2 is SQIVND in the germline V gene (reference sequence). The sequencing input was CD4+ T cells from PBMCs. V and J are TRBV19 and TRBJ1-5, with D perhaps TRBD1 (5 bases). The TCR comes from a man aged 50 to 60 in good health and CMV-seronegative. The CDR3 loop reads CASSIGGTRSNQPQHF. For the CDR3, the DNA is TGTGCCAGTAGTATTGGGGGGACTAGGAGCAATCAGCCCCAGCATTTT. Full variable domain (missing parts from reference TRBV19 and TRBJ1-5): DGGITQSPKYLFRKEGQNVTLSCEQNLNHDAMYWYRQDPGQGLRLIYYSQIVNDFQKGDIAEGYSVSREKKESFPLTVTSAQKNPTAFYLCASSIGGTRSNQPQHFGDGTRLSIL.